The source of this T cell receptor beta chain is a study of CD8+ T cells in alopecia areata. Study background: Treatment comprised oral tofacitinib, 5 to 10 mg twice daily, in treated patients.

cDNA reverse transcribed from extracted RNA served as the sequencing template. TCRdb keeps only in-frame clones here, not all; method: immunoSEQ multiplex PCR. The sample has some 95,000 clones, 35% to 50% seen once. This clone has more than one count but fewer than ten. The CDR3 totals 15 residues. The germline V gene has CDR1 SQVTM and CDR2 ANQGSEA. With V trimmed by 6 bases and J by 0 bases, 8 bases remained unmatched. This chain joins TRBV29-1 and TRBJ2-1, with 7 bases identical to TRBD1. Source material: CD4+ T cells sorted from blood. This sequence was found in a human donor with alopecia areata. CDR3 sequence: CSVKGQYGSYNEQFF. In DNA form, the CDR3 reads TGCAGCGTCAAGGGACAGTATGGCTCCTACAATGAGCAGTTCTTC.